Listed below are T cell receptor beta chains from one sample, sequenced in a study of T cell responses to AZD1222 COVID-19 vaccine. The data were produced by immunoSEQ multiplex PCR, yet TCRdb's version contains in-frame clones alone and is incomplete. Of about 150,000 clones in the sample, around 91% were seen once. The sequencing here drew on peripheral blood, taken 28 days after the second AZD1222 dose. These receptors came from an adult who received the AZD1222 COVID-19 vaccine. Each CDR3 is given with its conserved first and last residue. A D gene is named only where the DNA matches it firmly. Not all rows give a size; the values are once, few, many and, for expanded clones, a class.

cdr3_aa cdr3_nt j_call d_call v_call clone_size
CASNRKGLPLLSSYNEQFF TGTGCCAGCAACCGCAAGGGGCTTCCTCTCCTTAGCTCCTACAATGAGCAGTTCTTC TRBJ2-1 - TRBV27 -
CASSQEWSGNIQYF TGTGCCAGCAGCCAAGAATGGAGCGGAAACATTCAGTACTTC TRBJ2-4 - TRBV3-1/TRBV3-2 -
CSARDTEAFF TGCAGCGCTAGAGACACTGAAGCTTTCTTT TRBJ1-1 - TRBV29-1 -
CASGYSLVNEQFF TGCGCCAGCGGTTACTCTTTAGTTAATGAGCAGTTCTTC TRBJ2-1 - TRBV5-1 -
CASSLPDRSPTEAFF TGTGCCAGCAGCTTACCCGACAGGTCTCCAACTGAAGCTTTCTTT TRBJ1-1 - TRBV7-9 -
CASSQWGGGTEAFF TGTGCCAGCAGCCAATGGGGGGGAGGCACTGAAGCTTTCTTT TRBJ1-1 - TRBV16 -
CASSLTSAAYEQYF TGTGCCAGCAGCCTCACCTCGGCAGCCTACGAGCAGTACTTC TRBJ2-7 - TRBV9 once
CASSVAPGFGEKLFF TGTGCCAGCAGCGTAGCTCCAGGGTTTGGGGAAAAACTGTTTTTT TRBJ1-4 - TRBV9 -
CASSPAFLSYNEQFF TGTGCCAGCAGTCCCGCGTTTTTGTCCTACAATGAGCAGTTCTTC TRBJ2-1 - TRBV28 -
CASSPASRQGNTIYF TGTGCCAGCAGCCCTGCATCGAGGCAGGGAAACACCATATATTTT TRBJ1-3 - TRBV7-9 once
CASSRDGFYEQYF TGTGCCAGCAGCCGGGACGGATTCTACGAGCAGTACTTC TRBJ2-7 - TRBV6-6 -
CASSLESSSPNEQFF TGTGCCAGCAGCTTAGAATCTAGCAGTCCCAATGAGCAGTTCTTC TRBJ2-1 - TRBV7-2 -
CASSLQTGRTGDSGNTIYF TGTGCCAGCAGCTTACAGACGGGCCGGACAGGGGACTCTGGAAACACCATATATTTT TRBJ1-3 TRBD1 TRBV7-2 -
CASGAGTGNGYTF TGTGCCAGCGGCGCGGGGACAGGGAACGGCTACACCTTC TRBJ1-2 TRBD1 TRBV12-3/TRBV12-4 -
CASSRGESTDTQYF TGTGCCAGCAGCCGGGGGGAGAGCACAGATACGCAGTATTTT TRBJ2-3 - TRBV4-2 -
CAISPGTGVLYGQYF TGTGCCATCAGTCCGGGGACAGGGGTTCTCTACGGGCAGTACTTC TRBJ2-7 TRBD1 TRBV10-3 few
CASSQAGYGYTF TGCGCCAGCAGCCAAGCTGGCTATGGCTACACCTTC TRBJ1-2 - TRBV4-3 -
CASSYSEGNTEAFF TGTGCCAGCAGTTACTCTGAGGGGAACACTGAAGCTTTCTTT TRBJ1-1 - TRBV6-5 -
CASSQEPAGGNEQFF TGCGCCAGCAGCCAAGAACCAGCGGGGGGCAATGAGCAGTTCTTC TRBJ2-1 TRBD2 TRBV4-1 -
CASSQDTFSSPLHF TGCGCCAGCAGCCAAGATACATTTTCCTCACCCCTCCACTTT TRBJ1-6 - TRBV4-3 few
CASSQPGQVYGYTF TGCGCCAGCAGCCAGCCGGGACAGGTCTATGGCTACACCTTC TRBJ1-2 TRBD1 TRBV4-1 -
CASSIGLAGQSQYF TGTGCCAGTAGTATAGGGCTAGCGGGACAGAGCCAGTACTTC TRBJ2-4 TRBD2 TRBV19 -
CASSQERVVAGGSSSGANVLTF TGCGCCAGCAGCCAAGAGAGGGTCGTAGCGGGAGGCTCAAGCTCTGGGGCCAACGTCCTGACTTTC TRBJ2-6 TRBD2 TRBV4-3 -
CASSGGPGQRTSGNTIYF TGTGCCAGCAGCGGAGGCCCGGGACAGCGAACTTCTGGAAACACCATATATTTT TRBJ1-3 TRBD1 TRBV5-8 -
CATLPGQGAAYGYTF TGTGCCACCTTACCGGGACAGGGGGCGGCCTATGGCTACACCTTC TRBJ1-2 TRBD1 TRBV19 -
CASSRQPGQPYEQYF TGTGCCAGCAGCCGCCAACCGGGACAGCCCTACGAGCAGTACTTC TRBJ2-7 TRBD1 TRBV6-5 -
CASSGTANYGYTF TGTGCCAGCAGTGGAACAGCTAACTATGGCTACACCTTC TRBJ1-2 - TRBV12-3/TRBV12-4 -
CASSIDPPFGTSDEKLFF TGTGCCAGTAGTATAGATCCTCCATTCGGGACATCTGATGAAAAACTGTTTTTT TRBJ1-4 - TRBV19 once
CASSRTVAGGGLSYNEQFF TGTGCCAGCAGCCGTACGGTAGCGGGAGGGGGCCTCTCCTACAATGAGCAGTTCTTC TRBJ2-1 TRBD2 TRBV4-2 -
CASSPRDRGQNEQFF TGTGCCAGCAGCCCCCGGGACAGGGGGCAAAATGAGCAGTTCTTC TRBJ2-1 TRBD1 TRBV7-9 many
CASSGQLWGPYEQYF TGTGCCAGCAGCGGACAGTTATGGGGGCCCTACGAGCAGTACTTC TRBJ2-7 - TRBV2 -
CASSGKDEARFGDTQYF TGTGCCAGCAGCGGTAAGGACGAAGCAAGATTCGGAGATACGCAGTATTTT TRBJ2-3 - TRBV9 -
CASRTGSSYNSPLHF TGTGCCAGTAGGACAGGTAGCTCCTATAATTCACCCCTCCACTTT TRBJ1-6 TRBD1 TRBV6-5 -
CASSPQAMELFF TGTGCCAGCAGCCCCCAGGCCATGGAGCTGTTTTTT TRBJ2-2 - TRBV6-2/TRBV6-3 -
CASSAGSGNTIYF TGTGCCAGCAGCGCAGGGTCTGGAAACACCATATATTTT TRBJ1-3 - TRBV9 few
CASSEYFSGRTSTDTQYF TGTGCCAGCAGCGAATATTTTAGCGGGAGGACTAGCACAGATACGCAGTATTTT TRBJ2-3 TRBD2 TRBV5-6 -
CASSTQDRFYEQYF TGTGCCAGCAGTACCCAGGACAGGTTCTACGAGCAGTACTTC TRBJ2-7 TRBD1 TRBV6-5 -
CASSSGQGYHEQYF TGTGCCAGCAGTTCGGGACAGGGATACCACGAGCAGTACTTC TRBJ2-7 TRBD1 TRBV28 -
CATSRLPYEVNMRGYTF TGTGCCACCAGCAGACTCCCTTACGAGGTCAATATGAGGGGCTACACCTTC TRBJ1-2 - TRBV15 -
CASTPEGSKPQHF TGTGCCAGTACCCCCGAGGGGTCCAAGCCCCAGCATTTT TRBJ1-5 - TRBV19 -
CASSEAQRGDQPQHF TGTGCCAGCAGTGAAGCTCAAAGGGGAGATCAGCCCCAGCATTTT TRBJ1-5 - TRBV6-1 -
CASSLGVPGWNEQFF TGTGCCAGCAGCTTAGGAGTGCCTGGGTGGAATGAGCAGTTCTTC TRBJ2-1 - TRBV7-2 -
CASSEGRYEQYF TGTGCCAGCAGTGAAGGACGCTACGAGCAGTACTTC TRBJ2-7 - TRBV27 -
CASSVATGLTYYNEQFF TGTGCCAGCAGCGTAGCTACGGGACTAACATACTACAATGAGCAGTTCTTC TRBJ2-1 TRBD2 TRBV9 -
CASGPMRGLAGVPYEQYF TGTGCCAGCGGCCCAATGCGGGGACTAGCGGGAGTACCCTACGAGCAGTACTTC TRBJ2-7 TRBD2 TRBV11-3 -
CAWRWAGVDTQYF TGTGCCTGGAGGTGGGCGGGGGTAGATACGCAGTATTTT TRBJ2-3 TRBD2 TRBV30 -
CASSFGGRAATNEKLFF TGTGCCAGCAGCTTCGGGGGCAGGGCTGCAACTAATGAAAAACTGTTTTTT TRBJ1-4 - TRBV7-9 few
CASIRSGMTGELFF TGTGCCAGTATTCGGAGCGGGATGACCGGGGAGCTGTTTTTT TRBJ2-2 TRBD2 TRBV19 -
CASSLALISYEQYF TGTGCCAGCAGCTTAGCCCTCATATCCTACGAGCAGTACTTC TRBJ2-7 - TRBV5-5 -
CASSQGAGETQYF TGTGCCAGCAGTCAGGGGGCGGGGGAGACCCAGTACTTC TRBJ2-5 TRBD1 TRBV2 -
CASSMTNKNIQYF TGTGCCAGTAGTATGACCAACAAAAACATTCAGTACTTC TRBJ2-4 - TRBV19 -
CASSLNVPPDTQYF TGTGCCAGCAGCTTAAATGTCCCACCAGATACGCAGTATTTT TRBJ2-3 - TRBV7-3 -